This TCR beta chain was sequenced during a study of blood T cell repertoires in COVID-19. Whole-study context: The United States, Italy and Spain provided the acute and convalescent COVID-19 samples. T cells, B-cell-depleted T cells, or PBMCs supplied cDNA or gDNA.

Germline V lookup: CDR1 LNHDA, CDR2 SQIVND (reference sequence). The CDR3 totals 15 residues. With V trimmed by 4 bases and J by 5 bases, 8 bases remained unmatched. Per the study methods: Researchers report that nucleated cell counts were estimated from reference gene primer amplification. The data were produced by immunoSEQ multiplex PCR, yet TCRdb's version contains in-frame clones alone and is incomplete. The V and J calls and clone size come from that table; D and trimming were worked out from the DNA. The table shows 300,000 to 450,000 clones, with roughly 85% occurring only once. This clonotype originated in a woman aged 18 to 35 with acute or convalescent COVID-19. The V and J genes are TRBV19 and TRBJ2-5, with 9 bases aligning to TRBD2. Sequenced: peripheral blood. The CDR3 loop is CASSTYSGRLETQYF. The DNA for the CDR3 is TGTGCCAGTAGTACCTATAGCGGGAGATTGGAGACCCAGTACTTC.